Below, 17 T cell receptor beta chains from the same sample are listed, as sequenced in a study of T-cell memory formation after mild COVID-19. One entry per CDR3 protein results from TCRdb running MiXCR on the 5' RACE reads. The sample carries over 450,000 distinct CDR3 sequences, roughly 22% recorded once. Source material: PBMCs or a T cell subset sorted from them (not recorded which). The receptors here all came from an adult woman who had mild COVID-19 (a few samples of this study predate the infection). Cell type and time point are not known.

This chain joins TRBV9 and TRBJ2-5; 11 bases line up with TRBD1. J lost 5 bases, V lost 4 bases, and 10 bases had no gene match. This CDR3 comprises 16 residues. The germline V gene encodes CDR1 SGDLS and CDR2 YYNGEE. The CDR3 coding sequence is TGTGCCAGCAGCCTTGGGACAGGGGGAACGCAGGAGACCCAGTACTTC. It translates to CASSLGTGGTQETQYF.

The rearrangement links TRBV3-1 to TRBJ1-3; D gene uncertain. V was trimmed by 1 base and J by 2 bases, leaving 6 bases between them. The CDR3 loop spans 14 amino acids. Germline assignment: CDR1 LGHDT and CDR2 YNNKEL (reference sequence). CDR3: CASSQGLTGNTIYF. In DNA form, the CDR3 reads TGTGCCAGCAGCCAAGGGTTAACTGGAAACACCATATATTTT.

This clonotype was seen more than once but under ten times. The V and J genes are TRBV12-3 or TRBV12-4 and TRBJ2-1, with D possibly matching TRBD1 (6 bases). V was pared by 6 bases and J by 12 bases, with 18 bases between. CDR3 size: 13 residues. The CDR3 coding sequence is TGTGCCAGCAGGCCCCCAGACGGGACACGGCAGTTCTTC. Translation gives CASRPPDGTRQFF.

The chain combines TRBV7-6 with TRBJ2-7; tentatively, D is TRBD1 (6 bases). The V end was cut by 2 bases, the J end by 3 bases, with 14 bases between. This CDR3 comprises 15 residues. The germline V gene encodes CDR1 SGHVS and CDR2 FNYEAQ. CDR3 amino acids: CASSLMGAPRYEQYF. The DNA of the CDR3 is TGTGCCAGCAGCTTAATGGGGGCGCCCCGCTACGAGCAGTACTTC.

This clonotype has more than one count but fewer than ten. The chain has TRBV6-2 or TRBV6-3 and TRBJ2-5; D not resolved. This CDR3 comprises 15 residues. Looked up from germline, CDR1 is MNHEY and CDR2 is SVGEGT. V was clipped by 4 bases and J by 2 bases, with 14 bases between them. The CDR3 here is CASSSPTTLQETQYF. The CDR3 nucleotides read TGTGCCAGCAGTTCCCCTACGACACTACAAGAGACCCAGTACTTC.

This clonotype has a handful of counts. The rearrangement links TRBV24-1 to TRBJ2-3, with D unclear. Per germline, CDR1 KGHDR and CDR2 SFDVKD. V dropped 4 bases and J dropped 5 bases, with 9 bases sitting between them. CDR3 length equals 13 residues. DNA of the CDR3: TGTGCCACCAGTGAGGCTACCGGAGATACGCAGTATTTT. This codes for CATSEATGDTQYF.

In this sample, this clonotype turned up many times. The chain is built from TRBV12-3 or TRBV12-4 and TRBJ2-1; D may be TRBD2 (6 bases). V gave up 6 bases and J gave up 6 bases, with 27 bases separating them. The CDR3 has 18 amino acids. CDR3 residues: CASSLTWDPGQGGNEQFF. CDR3 in DNA: TGTGCCAGCAGCCTAACTTGGGATCCGGGGCAGGGAGGCAATGAGCAGTTCTTC.

This clonotype was detected ten times or more. This CDR3 is CASSMTSQETQYF. CDR3 coding DNA: TGTGCCAGTAGTATGACCAGCCAAGAGACCCAGTACTTC. The chain joins TRBV19 to TRBJ2-5; D is unresolved. The CDR3 has 13 amino acids. Germline V gene data show CDR1 as LNHDA and CDR2 as SQIVND (reference sequence). Trimming removed 3 bases at V and 1 base at J, with 6 bases between.

This clonotype showed up just a few times. V is TRBV24-1 and J is TRBJ2-2; weak D call: TRBD1 (6 bases). Trimming removed 7 bases from V and 5 bases from J, with 13 bases in between. Germline CDR1 and CDR2: KGHDR and SFDVKD. The CDR3 spans 14 residues. The CDR3 DNA follows: TGTGCCACCAGACGGGACACAGAGACCGGGGAGCTGTTTTTT. The encoded protein is CATRRDTETGELFF.

In its sample, this clonotype was seen many times. The chain joins TRBV6-2 or TRBV6-3 to TRBJ2-7; TRBD2 aligns across 8 bases. Germline V gene lookup returns CDR1 MNHEY and CDR2 SVGEGT. CDR3 size: 13 residues. The trim removed 5 bases at V and 2 bases at J, leaving 2 bases unmatched. DNA for the CDR3: TGTGCCAGCAGTGCGGGACTAGCCTACGAGCAGTACTTC. It encodes CASSAGLAYEQYF.

This clonotype appeared many times. The chain couples TRBV5-6 to TRBJ2-1; D might be TRBD2 (5 bases). The CDR3 is 15 residues long. Per germline, CDR1 SGHDT and CDR2 YYEEEE. Deletions cut 4 bases from V and 0 bases from J, with 11 bases between. In DNA form, the CDR3 reads TGTGCCAGCAGCCCGGAGGCTAACTCCTACAATGAGCAGTTCTTC. Protein product: CASSPEANSYNEQFF.

This chain links TRBV7-9 with TRBJ1-2; unclear D gene. CDR1 is SEHNR, CDR2 FQNEAQ, per germline (reference sequence). CDR3 size: 16 residues. V lost 0 bases, J lost 3 bases, and 14 bases lay in between. Here the CDR3 reads CASSLATGLNYYGYTF. The DNA for the CDR3 is TGTGCCAGCAGCTTAGCAACCGGGCTGAATTACTATGGCTACACCTTC. Full variable domain (remainder filled in from reference TRBV7-9 and TRBJ1-2): DTGVSQNPRHKITKRGQNVTFRCDPISEHNRLYWYRQTLGQGPEFLTYFQNEAQLEKSRLLSDRFSAERPKGSFSTLEIQRTEQGDSAMYLCASSLATGLNYYGYTFGSGTRLTVV.

A few counts support this clonotype. The V and J genes are TRBV20-1 and TRBJ2-3; D not resolved. CDR1 and CDR2 (germline): DFQATT, SNEGSKA (reference sequence). V lost 6 bases and J lost 6, with 10 bases in between. The CDR3 is made up of 11 amino acids. CDR3 in amino acids: CSARRADTQYF. The CDR3 DNA reads as TGCAGTGCGAGAAGGGCCGATACGCAGTATTTT.

The gene calls are TRBV4-2 and TRBJ2-7, with D possibly TRBD2 on 5 matching bases. Germline loops: CDR1 LGHNA, CDR2 YNFKEQ. With 1 base removed from V and 0 bases from J, the gap between germline ends came to 10 bases. This CDR3 comprises 15 residues. CDR3 sequence (DNA): TGTGCCAGCAGCCAAGTATTAGCGACCTCCTACGAGCAGTACTTC. Its translation is CASSQVLATSYEQYF.

The CDR3 DNA is TGCGCCAGCAGCTTGGACAGTTTGAACATTCAGTACTTC. Translated: CASSLDSLNIQYF. The chain links TRBV5-1 to TRBJ2-4; D not certain. CDR3 length equals 13 residues. Trimming pared 0 bases from V and 7 bases from J, leaving 8 bases between. CDR1 and CDR2 (germline): SGHRS, YFSETQ.

This clonotype came up a few times. This chain links TRBV24-1 with TRBJ2-1; tentatively, D is TRBD1 (5 bases). Germline V CDR1 and CDR2: KGHDR, SFDVKD. The CDR3 contains 12 residues. V was pared by 6 bases and J by 6 bases, with 8 bases between. This chain's CDR3 is CATSQGPNEQFF. CDR3 nucleotide sequence: TGTGCCACCAGTCAGGGCCCCAATGAGCAGTTCTTC.

The V gene is TRBV12-3 or TRBV12-4, the J gene TRBJ1-2; D may be TRBD1 (5 bases). CDR3 length equals 15 residues. The V end was cut by 3 bases, the J end by 2 bases, with 13 bases between. The CDR3 sequence: CASSFFPTENYGYTF. In DNA, the CDR3 is TGTGCCAGCAGTTTTTTTCCGACAGAGAACTATGGCTACACCTTC.